This is a list of T cell receptor beta chains from one sample in a study of neoadjuvant nivolumab and ipilimumab in lung cancer. Repertoires were generated with immunoSEQ multiplex PCR, while TCRdb's copy carries only in-frame clones and drops some. The table lists approximately 23,000 clones, approximately 86% of them singletons. Sequences were derived from peripheral blood, sampled before neoadjuvant nivolumab, alone or with ipilimumab. Every receptor here comes from an adult with non-small cell lung cancer. The CDR3 runs from the conserved cysteine through the conserved F or W. The D gene is left open where the match is weak. Some rows mark clone size as missing; the rest say once, few, many or name a class of expanded clone.

clone size: -; V gene: TRBV18; J gene: TRBJ2-1; D gene: -; CDR3 DNA: TGTGCCAGCTCCCTCAGCGTAACCTACAATGAGCAGTTCTTC; CDR3 protein: CASSLSVTYNEQFF
clone size: -; V gene: TRBV2; J gene: TRBJ2-1; D gene: TRBD1; CDR3 DNA: TGTGCCAGCTCAGGTTCGGACAGGCTTTACAATGAGCAGTTCTTC; CDR3 protein: CASSGSDRLYNEQFF
clone size: -; V gene: TRBV5-1; J gene: TRBJ2-5; D gene: -; CDR3 DNA: TGCGCCAGCAGCTTGAGCCCGGATCAAGAGACCCAGTACTTC; CDR3 protein: CASSLSPDQETQYF
clone size: -; V gene: TRBV4-2; J gene: TRBJ2-3; D gene: -; CDR3 DNA: TGTGCCAGCAGCCTGGGGGGCGGAATGTTGACAGATACGCAGTATTTT; CDR3 protein: CASSLGGGMLTDTQYF
clone size: -; V gene: TRBV11-3; J gene: TRBJ1-1; D gene: -; CDR3 DNA: TGTGCCAGCAGCTCCCTCGACAGAGTCGCTTTCTTT; CDR3 protein: CASSSLDRVAFF
clone size: -; V gene: TRBV5-4; J gene: TRBJ1-2; D gene: -; CDR3 DNA: TGTGCCAGCAGTACAGGGCGTTGGGACTATGGCTACACCTTC; CDR3 protein: CASSTGRWDYGYTF
clone size: -; V gene: TRBV7-9; J gene: TRBJ2-7; D gene: -; CDR3 DNA: TGTGCCAGCAGCTACCTGGGCCCCTACGAGCAGTACTTC; CDR3 protein: CASSYLGPYEQYF
clone size: -; V gene: TRBV19; J gene: TRBJ2-7; D gene: TRBD1; CDR3 DNA: TGTGCCAGTAGTATCGGGACAGGAGAGCAGTACTTC; CDR3 protein: CASSIGTGEQYF
clone size: -; V gene: TRBV11-3; J gene: TRBJ2-1; D gene: -; CDR3 DNA: TGTGCCAGCAGCCCGGGACGGAGCTCCTACAATGAGCAGTTCTTC; CDR3 protein: CASSPGRSSYNEQFF
clone size: -; V gene: TRBV9; J gene: TRBJ1-1; D gene: -; CDR3 DNA: TGTGCCAGCAGCCCCCATGCGGGGCGGACTGAAGCTTTCTTT; CDR3 protein: CASSPHAGRTEAFF
clone size: -; V gene: TRBV5-4; J gene: TRBJ1-1; D gene: TRBD1; CDR3 DNA: TGTGCCAGCAGCTTGGTTTACAGGGGGAACACTGAAGCTTTCTTT; CDR3 protein: CASSLVYRGNTEAFF
clone size: -; V gene: TRBV19; J gene: TRBJ1-3; D gene: TRBD1; CDR3 DNA: TGTGCCAGTAGTCAGGGGGCGCGGGACACCATATATTTT; CDR3 protein: CASSQGARDTIYF
clone size: -; V gene: TRBV9; J gene: TRBJ2-3; D gene: -; CDR3 DNA: TGTGCCAGCAGCCCCAGGGTAAGAGGTGCAGATACGCAGTATTTT; CDR3 protein: CASSPRVRGADTQYF
clone size: -; V gene: TRBV6-5; J gene: TRBJ1-2; D gene: TRBD1; CDR3 DNA: TGTGCCAGCAGTCTGGGACAGCCGACGCGGGGCTACACCTTC; CDR3 protein: CASSLGQPTRGYTF
clone size: once; V gene: TRBV6-6; J gene: TRBJ2-7; D gene: -; CDR3 DNA: TGTGCCAGCAGAGATAACAGGGGAGGGTCCTACGAGCAGTACTTC; CDR3 protein: CASRDNRGGSYEQYF
clone size: once; V gene: TRBV5-5; J gene: TRBJ1-2; D gene: -; CDR3 DNA: TGTGCCAGCAGCGGGAATAACTATGGCTACACCTTC; CDR3 protein: CASSGNNYGYTF
clone size: -; V gene: TRBV15; J gene: TRBJ2-1; D gene: TRBD1; CDR3 DNA: TGTGCCACCAGCAAGACAGGGGCCAACAATGAGCAGTTCTTC; CDR3 protein: CATSKTGANNEQFF
clone size: -; V gene: TRBV9; J gene: TRBJ1-4; D gene: -; CDR3 DNA: TGTGCCAGCAGCCCCCAGAGGGGGAATGAAAAACTGTTTTTT; CDR3 protein: CASSPQRGNEKLFF
clone size: few; V gene: TRBV19; J gene: TRBJ1-2; D gene: -; CDR3 DNA: TGTGCCAGTAGTATAGATCCAGTAGACTATGGCTACACCTTC; CDR3 protein: CASSIDPVDYGYTF
clone size: -; V gene: TRBV28; J gene: TRBJ2-5; D gene: TRBD2; CDR3 DNA: TGTGCCAGCAGGAATCTAGCGGGGCAGTACTTC; CDR3 protein: CASRNLAGQYF
clone size: -; V gene: TRBV7-9; J gene: TRBJ2-1; D gene: -; CDR3 DNA: TGTGCCAGCAGCTTAGAGGAACATCTAGGTTGGTTCTTC; CDR3 protein: CASSLEEHLGWFF
clone size: -; V gene: TRBV20-1; J gene: TRBJ1-2; D gene: TRBD1; CDR3 DNA: TGCAGTGCTACAGGGGGCTATGGCTACACCTTC; CDR3 protein: CSATGGYGYTF
clone size: -; V gene: TRBV11-3; J gene: TRBJ2-7; D gene: -; CDR3 DNA: TGTGCCAGCAGCTTAGTAGAGGGCATCTACGAGCAGTACTTC; CDR3 protein: CASSLVEGIYEQYF
clone size: -; V gene: TRBV6-1; J gene: TRBJ1-5; D gene: -; CDR3 DNA: TGTGCCAGCAGTGAAGTAATGGGGGCTCAGCCCCAGCATTTT; CDR3 protein: CASSEVMGAQPQHF
clone size: -; V gene: TRBV6-1; J gene: TRBJ1-5; D gene: TRBD1; CDR3 DNA: TGTGCCAGCCGTGCGAACACAGGGGATAGGAGCAATCAGCCCCAGCATTTT; CDR3 protein: CASRANTGDRSNQPQHF
clone size: once; V gene: TRBV2; J gene: TRBJ1-2; D gene: -; CDR3 DNA: TGTGCCACCAGCTCCGTGGGGGCCAATGGCTACACCTTC; CDR3 protein: CATSSVGANGYTF
clone size: once; V gene: TRBV5-1; J gene: TRBJ1-4; D gene: -; CDR3 DNA: TGCGCCAGCAGCTTGTGGGGCAGTACTAATGAAAAACTGTTTTTT; CDR3 protein: CASSLWGSTNEKLFF
clone size: -; V gene: TRBV11-3; J gene: TRBJ2-1; D gene: -; CDR3 DNA: TGTGCCAGCAGCTTAGCTAGCTCCTCTGAGCAGTTCTTC; CDR3 protein: CASSLASSSEQFF
clone size: -; V gene: TRBV29-1; J gene: TRBJ1-2; D gene: TRBD1; CDR3 DNA: TGCAGCGTTGATGGTCCAGGGGGTGGATATGGCTACACCTTC; CDR3 protein: CSVDGPGGGYGYTF
clone size: few; V gene: TRBV5-1; J gene: TRBJ2-3; D gene: TRBD2; CDR3 DNA: TGCGCCAGCAGCTTGGCTCTAGCGGGAGCTCTTAGCACAGATACGCAGTATTTT; CDR3 protein: CASSLALAGALSTDTQYF
clone size: once; V gene: TRBV4-3; J gene: TRBJ2-5; D gene: -; CDR3 DNA: TGCGCCAGCAGCCCTCAGCCAGCTGGAGAGACCCAGTACTTC; CDR3 protein: CASSPQPAGETQYF
clone size: -; V gene: TRBV5-1; J gene: TRBJ2-2; D gene: TRBD2; CDR3 DNA: TGCGCCAGCAGCCTAGTTAGCCTAGCGGGAAACACCGGGGAGCTGTTTTTT; CDR3 protein: CASSLVSLAGNTGELFF
clone size: -; V gene: TRBV7-3; J gene: TRBJ2-5; D gene: TRBD1; CDR3 DNA: TGTGCCAGCAGCTCACGCCGGACAGGAGTCCAAGAGACCCAGTACTTC; CDR3 protein: CASSSRRTGVQETQYF
clone size: -; V gene: TRBV4-3; J gene: TRBJ2-7; D gene: TRBD2; CDR3 DNA: TGCGCCAGCAGCCAAGATTTTGAGGGTACTAGCGGGATGCTCTACGAGCAGTACTTC; CDR3 protein: CASSQDFEGTSGMLYEQYF
clone size: -; V gene: TRBV29-1; J gene: TRBJ1-1; D gene: -; CDR3 DNA: TGCAGCGTTGTAGGGGGGCCCACTGAAGCTTTCTTT; CDR3 protein: CSVVGGPTEAFF
clone size: -; V gene: TRBV19; J gene: TRBJ2-3; D gene: -; CDR3 DNA: TGTGCCAGTAGTATAGTCCTGGGGGGTAGTGCAGATACGCAGTATTTT; CDR3 protein: CASSIVLGGSADTQYF
clone size: -; V gene: TRBV6-5; J gene: TRBJ1-2; D gene: TRBD1; CDR3 DNA: TGTGCCAGCAGCAAACTAATAGGGACAGATGGCTACACCTTC; CDR3 protein: CASSKLIGTDGYTF
clone size: -; V gene: TRBV6-5; J gene: TRBJ1-1; D gene: -; CDR3 DNA: TGTGCCAGCAGTTATACGGCCGACACTGAAGCTTTCTTT; CDR3 protein: CASSYTADTEAFF
clone size: -; V gene: TRBV19; J gene: TRBJ1-5; D gene: -; CDR3 DNA: TGTGCCAGTAGTATTTTCAGCCCCCGGGACACCCAGCATTTT; CDR3 protein: CASSIFSPRDTQHF
clone size: -; V gene: TRBV28; J gene: TRBJ2-7; D gene: TRBD2; CDR3 DNA: TGTGCCAGCAGTCCGCCTAGCGGGAGTGTCTACGAGCAGTACTTC; CDR3 protein: CASSPPSGSVYEQYF
clone size: -; V gene: TRBV30; J gene: TRBJ1-5; D gene: TRBD1; CDR3 DNA: TGTGCCTGGAGTCGGGACAGGGATCAGCCCCAGCATTTT; CDR3 protein: CAWSRDRDQPQHF
clone size: -; V gene: TRBV29-1; J gene: TRBJ2-1; D gene: -; CDR3 DNA: TGCAGCGTTGAAGATCCTAATCCCGAGGTGGGTGAGCAGTTCTTC; CDR3 protein: CSVEDPNPEVGEQFF
clone size: -; V gene: TRBV29-1; J gene: TRBJ2-7; D gene: TRBD1; CDR3 DNA: TGCAGCGGCACACAGGGGGCCGACTACGAGCAGTACTTC; CDR3 protein: CSGTQGADYEQYF
clone size: -; V gene: TRBV5-1; J gene: TRBJ1-2; D gene: -; CDR3 DNA: TGCGCCAGCAACCGGGGGGGGCCAGGGAGGATCTATGGCTACACCTTC; CDR3 protein: CASNRGGPGRIYGYTF
clone size: -; V gene: TRBV6-5; J gene: TRBJ1-5; D gene: -; CDR3 DNA: TGTGCCAGCAGTTACTCACAGGCTAGCAATCAGCCCCAGCATTTT; CDR3 protein: CASSYSQASNQPQHF
clone size: -; V gene: TRBV5-1; J gene: TRBJ2-5; D gene: TRBD2; CDR3 DNA: TGCGCCAGCAGCACTAGCGGGGGCGCGGGCGGATTGGAGACCCAGTACTTC; CDR3 protein: CASSTSGGAGGLETQYF
clone size: few; V gene: TRBV30; J gene: TRBJ1-2; D gene: -; CDR3 DNA: TGTGCCTGGAGCCCCATGACAGTTAACTATGGCTACACCTTC; CDR3 protein: CAWSPMTVNYGYTF
clone size: -; V gene: TRBV5-1; J gene: TRBJ2-7; D gene: -; CDR3 DNA: TGCGCCAGCAGCTTGGGAGGACAGCCCTACGAGCAGTACTTC; CDR3 protein: CASSLGGQPYEQYF
clone size: -; V gene: TRBV14; J gene: TRBJ2-1; D gene: TRBD2; CDR3 DNA: TGTGCCAGCAGCCAAGATGAGCGGGAGAGGGAGCAGTTCTTC; CDR3 protein: CASSQDEREREQFF
clone size: once; V gene: TRBV7-6; J gene: TRBJ2-2; D gene: -; CDR3 DNA: TGTGCCAGCAGCGGTAATCGGGCTAACACCGGGGAGCTGTTTTTT; CDR3 protein: CASSGNRANTGELFF
clone size: -; V gene: TRBV9; J gene: TRBJ1-1; D gene: -; CDR3 DNA: TGTGCCAGCAGCGTATTTATCGGCACTGAAGCTTTCTTT; CDR3 protein: CASSVFIGTEAFF
clone size: -; V gene: TRBV30; J gene: TRBJ1-1; D gene: -; CDR3 DNA: TGTGCCGGGGGACGGGACCGGGGCCCGGGGTTAACTGAAGCTTTCTTT; CDR3 protein: CAGGRDRGPGLTEAFF
clone size: -; V gene: TRBV25-1; J gene: TRBJ2-7; D gene: TRBD1; CDR3 DNA: TGTGCCAGCAGAGGCAAACTCGGACAGGGATCCTACGAGCAGTACTTC; CDR3 protein: CASRGKLGQGSYEQYF